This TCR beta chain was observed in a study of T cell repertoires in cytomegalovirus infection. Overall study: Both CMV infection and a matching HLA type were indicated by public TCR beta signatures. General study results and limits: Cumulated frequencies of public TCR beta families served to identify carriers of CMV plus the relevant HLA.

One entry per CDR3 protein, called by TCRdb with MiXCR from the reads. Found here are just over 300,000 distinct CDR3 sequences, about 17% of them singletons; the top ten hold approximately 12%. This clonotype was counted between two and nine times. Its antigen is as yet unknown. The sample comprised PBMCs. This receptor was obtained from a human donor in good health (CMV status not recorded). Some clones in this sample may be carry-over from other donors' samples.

CDR3 residues: CASSISMGGNYGYTF. CDR3 sequence (DNA): TGTGCCAGTAGTATCAGCATGGGAGGGAACTATGGCTACACCTTC. V is TRBV19 and J is TRBJ1-2; D remains unclear. The V gene lost 3 bases and the J gene lost 2 bases, with 13 bases spanning the gap. Looked up from germline, CDR1 is LNHDA and CDR2 is SQIVND (reference sequence). The CDR3 totals 15 residues.